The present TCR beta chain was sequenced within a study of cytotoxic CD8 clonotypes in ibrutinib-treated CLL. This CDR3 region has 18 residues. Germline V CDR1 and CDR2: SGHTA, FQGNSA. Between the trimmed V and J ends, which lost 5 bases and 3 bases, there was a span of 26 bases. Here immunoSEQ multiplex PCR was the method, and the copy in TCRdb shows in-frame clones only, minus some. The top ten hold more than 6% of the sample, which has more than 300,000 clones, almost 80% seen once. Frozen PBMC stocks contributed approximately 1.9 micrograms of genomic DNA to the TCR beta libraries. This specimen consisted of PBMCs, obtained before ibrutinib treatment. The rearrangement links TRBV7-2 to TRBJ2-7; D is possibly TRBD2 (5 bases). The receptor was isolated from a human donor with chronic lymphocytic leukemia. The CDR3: CASSQRPGMGVVIYEQYF. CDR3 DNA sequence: TGTGCCAGCAGCCAACGCCCCGGGATGGGAGTGGTTATCTACGAGCAGTACTTC.